This TCR beta chain was recorded in a study of T cells in Graves' hyperthyroidism and ophthalmopathy. Study-level background: Sampling of peripheral blood happened at initial diagnosis, prior to any treatment. Study findings and constraints: Clonotypes that were expanded in thyroid above 0.001 mostly appeared in blood too. In simple terms, a model built on 13 V-J features told ophthalmopathy apart from stable hyperthyroidism.

As to this clonotype: What it binds is unknown.

Researchers amplified the TCR beta CDR3 regions from RNA transcripts. In the first-round RT-PCR of the TCR CDR3, the HTBI primer set was used. MiXCR, run by TCRdb on the multiplex PCR reads, gives a single entry per CDR3 protein. The data show 250,000 or so distinct CDR3 sequences, 16% seen once. Ophthalmopathy cases scored 3 or more on the Clinical Activity Score and 4 or more on NOSPECS grade, with duration below 3 months. Trimming removed 2 bases at V and 3 bases at J, with 13 bases between. Germline-derived CDR1 and CDR2 are KGHSH and LQKENI. The CDR3 has 15 residues. This TCR was recovered from a young woman with Graves' ophthalmopathy. The rearrangement uses TRBV18 and TRBJ1-1, with D possibly being TRBD1 (5 bases). Specimen: blood. CDR3 amino acids: CASSPGGGFDTEAFF. The CDR3 DNA follows: TGTGCCAGCTCACCAGGGGGGGGATTCGACACTGAAGCTTTCTTT.